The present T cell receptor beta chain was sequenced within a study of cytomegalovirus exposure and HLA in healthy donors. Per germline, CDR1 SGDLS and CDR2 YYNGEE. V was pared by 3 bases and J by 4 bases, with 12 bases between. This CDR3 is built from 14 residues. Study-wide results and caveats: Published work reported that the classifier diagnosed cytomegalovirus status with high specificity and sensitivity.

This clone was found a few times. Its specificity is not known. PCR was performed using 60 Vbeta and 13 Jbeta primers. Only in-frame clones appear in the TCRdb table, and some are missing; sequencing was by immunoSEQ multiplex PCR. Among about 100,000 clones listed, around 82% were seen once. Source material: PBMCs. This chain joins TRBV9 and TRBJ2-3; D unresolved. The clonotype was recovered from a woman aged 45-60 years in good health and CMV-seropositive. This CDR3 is CASSESILPDTQYF. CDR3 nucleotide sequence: TGTGCCAGCAGCGAGTCGATACTCCCAGATACGCAGTATTTT.